This TCR beta chain originates from a study of blood T cells in healthy people across ages. With regard to this clonotype: Antigen unknown.

Trimming took off 7 bases at V and 12 bases at J, with 7 bases between the two ends. Germline CDR1 is LNHDA and CDR2 is SQIVND (reference sequence). The CDR3 is 10 amino acids. Study observations and caveats: Lack of knowledge of donor CMV status possibly confounded expanded clonotype changes.

Together with a sample-barcoded 5' primer, a J-beta primer mix was included in a second PCR lasting about 6 to 11 cycles. TCRdb reprocessed the 5' RACE reads with MiXCR, giving one entry per CDR3 protein. The repertoire holds fewer than 700,000 distinct CDR3 sequences, with less than 60% as singletons. The sample, about 10 milliliters of peripheral blood, was drawn from each donor. There were at least 5 micrograms of total RNA extracted from every sample. The rearrangement links TRBV19 to TRBJ1-6, with a weak D call TRBD1 (5 bases). This receptor was obtained from a man older than 75 in good health. Sequenced: blood. DNA of the CDR3: TGTGCCAGTATAAGGGGACCCCTCCACTTT. This codes for CASIRGPLHF.